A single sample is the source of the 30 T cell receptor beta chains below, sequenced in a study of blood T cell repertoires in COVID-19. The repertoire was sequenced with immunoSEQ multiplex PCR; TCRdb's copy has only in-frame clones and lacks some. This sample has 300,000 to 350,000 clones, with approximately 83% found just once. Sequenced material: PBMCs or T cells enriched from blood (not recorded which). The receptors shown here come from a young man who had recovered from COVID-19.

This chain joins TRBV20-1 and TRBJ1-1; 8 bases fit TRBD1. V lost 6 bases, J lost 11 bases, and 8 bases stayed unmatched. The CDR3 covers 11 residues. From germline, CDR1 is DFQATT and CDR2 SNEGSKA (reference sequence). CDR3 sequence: CSAKDRAGAFF. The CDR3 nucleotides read TGCAGTGCCAAGGACAGGGCCGGTGCTTTCTTT.

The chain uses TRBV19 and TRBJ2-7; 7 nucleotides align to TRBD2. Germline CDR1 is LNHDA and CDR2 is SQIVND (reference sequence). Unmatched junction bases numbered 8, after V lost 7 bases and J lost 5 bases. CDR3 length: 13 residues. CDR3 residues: CASTQRGGHEQYF. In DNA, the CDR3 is TGTGCCAGTACACAGCGGGGCGGGCACGAGCAGTACTTC.

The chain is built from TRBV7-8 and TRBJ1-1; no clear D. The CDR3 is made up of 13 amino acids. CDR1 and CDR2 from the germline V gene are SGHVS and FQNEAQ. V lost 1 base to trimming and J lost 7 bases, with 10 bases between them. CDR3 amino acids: CASSLGLYSEAFF. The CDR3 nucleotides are TGTGCCAGCAGCTTAGGACTTTATAGTGAAGCTTTCTTT.

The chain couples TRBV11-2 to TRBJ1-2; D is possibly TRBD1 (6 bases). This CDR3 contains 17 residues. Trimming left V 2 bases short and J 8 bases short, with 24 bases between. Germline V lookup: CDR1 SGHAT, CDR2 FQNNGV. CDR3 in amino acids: CASSLRGHYGSDSGYTF. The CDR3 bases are TGTGCCAGCAGCTTAAGGGGACATTACGGTTCCGATTCGGGCTACACCTTC.

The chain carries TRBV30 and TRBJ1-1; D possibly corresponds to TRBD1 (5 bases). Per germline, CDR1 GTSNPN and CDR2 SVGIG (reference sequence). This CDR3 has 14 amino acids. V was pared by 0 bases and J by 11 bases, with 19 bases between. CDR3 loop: CAWSVRGLSRGAFF. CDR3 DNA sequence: TGTGCCTGGAGTGTTCGAGGCCTCTCCCGGGGGGCTTTCTTT.

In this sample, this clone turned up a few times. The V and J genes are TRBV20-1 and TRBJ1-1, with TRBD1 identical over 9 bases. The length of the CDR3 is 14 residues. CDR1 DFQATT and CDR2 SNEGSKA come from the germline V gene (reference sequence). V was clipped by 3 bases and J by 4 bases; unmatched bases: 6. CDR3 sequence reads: CSASEGQGTTEAFF. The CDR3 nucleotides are TGCAGTGCTAGTGAGGGACAGGGAACCACTGAAGCTTTCTTT.

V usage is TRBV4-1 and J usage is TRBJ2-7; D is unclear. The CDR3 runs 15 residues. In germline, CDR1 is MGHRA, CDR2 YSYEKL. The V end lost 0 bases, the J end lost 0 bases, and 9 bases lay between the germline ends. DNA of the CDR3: TGCGCCAGCAGCCAAGATTTTAGCAACTCCTACGAGCAGTACTTC. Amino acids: CASSQDFSNSYEQYF.

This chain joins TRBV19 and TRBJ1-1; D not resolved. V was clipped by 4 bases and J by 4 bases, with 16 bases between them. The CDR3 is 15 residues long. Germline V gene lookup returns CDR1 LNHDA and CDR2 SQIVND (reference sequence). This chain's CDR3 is CASSRPGSKGTEAFF. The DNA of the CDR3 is TGTGCCAGTAGTAGGCCGGGGTCCAAGGGCACTGAAGCTTTCTTT.

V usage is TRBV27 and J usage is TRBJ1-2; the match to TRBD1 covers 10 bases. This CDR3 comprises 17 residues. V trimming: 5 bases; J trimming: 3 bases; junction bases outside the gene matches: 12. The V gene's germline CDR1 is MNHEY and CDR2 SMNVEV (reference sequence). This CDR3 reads CASSHSGTGVVYYGYTF. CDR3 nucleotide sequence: TGTGCCAGCAGTCATTCCGGGACAGGGGTTGTGTACTATGGCTACACCTTC.

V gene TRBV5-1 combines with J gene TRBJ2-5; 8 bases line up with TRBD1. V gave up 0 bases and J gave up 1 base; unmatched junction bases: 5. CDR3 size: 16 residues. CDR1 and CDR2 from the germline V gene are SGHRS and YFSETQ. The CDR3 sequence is CASSLGWTGLQETQYF. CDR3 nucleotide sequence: TGCGCCAGCAGCTTGGGGTGGACAGGGCTCCAAGAGACCCAGTACTTC.

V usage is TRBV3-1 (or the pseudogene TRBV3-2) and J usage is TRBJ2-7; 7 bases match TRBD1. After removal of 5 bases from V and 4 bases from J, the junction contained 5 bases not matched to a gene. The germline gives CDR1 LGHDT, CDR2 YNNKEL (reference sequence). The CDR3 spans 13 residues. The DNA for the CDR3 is TGTGCCAGCAGCGACCCGGGACAGTACGAGCAGTACTTC. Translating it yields CASSDPGQYEQYF.

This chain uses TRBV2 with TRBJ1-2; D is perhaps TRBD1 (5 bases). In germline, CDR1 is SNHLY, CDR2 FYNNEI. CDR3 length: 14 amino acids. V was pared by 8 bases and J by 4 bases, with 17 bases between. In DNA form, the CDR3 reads TGTGCCAGCCTGCCCCGAGAGCAGGGCTATGGCTACACCTTC. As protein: CASLPREQGYGYTF.

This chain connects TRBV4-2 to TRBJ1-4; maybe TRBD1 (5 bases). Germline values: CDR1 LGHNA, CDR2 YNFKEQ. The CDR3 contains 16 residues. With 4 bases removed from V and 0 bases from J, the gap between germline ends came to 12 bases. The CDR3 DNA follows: TGTGCCAGCAGCCCCCCAACAGGAGCAACTAATGAAAAACTGTTTTTT. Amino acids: CASSPPTGATNEKLFF.

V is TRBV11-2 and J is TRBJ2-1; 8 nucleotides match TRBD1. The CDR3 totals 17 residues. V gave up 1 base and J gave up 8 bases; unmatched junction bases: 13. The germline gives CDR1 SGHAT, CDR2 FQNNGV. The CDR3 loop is CASSLGPFGRGRDEQFF. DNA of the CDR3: TGTGCCAGCAGCTTAGGCCCCTTCGGCAGGGGGCGAGATGAGCAGTTCTTC. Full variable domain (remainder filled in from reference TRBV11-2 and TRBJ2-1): EAGVAQSPRYKIIEKRQSVAFWCNPISGHATLYWYQQILGQGPKLLIQFQNNGVVDDSQLPKDRFSAERLKGVDSTLKIQPAKLEDSAVYLCASSLGPFGRGRDEQFFGPGTRLTVL.

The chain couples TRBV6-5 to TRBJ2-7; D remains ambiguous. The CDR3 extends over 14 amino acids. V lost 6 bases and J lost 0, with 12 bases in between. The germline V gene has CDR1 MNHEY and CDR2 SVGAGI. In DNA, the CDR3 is TGTGCCAGCAGGGTGGAGTCTCTCTCCTACGAGCAGTACTTC. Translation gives CASRVESLSYEQYF.

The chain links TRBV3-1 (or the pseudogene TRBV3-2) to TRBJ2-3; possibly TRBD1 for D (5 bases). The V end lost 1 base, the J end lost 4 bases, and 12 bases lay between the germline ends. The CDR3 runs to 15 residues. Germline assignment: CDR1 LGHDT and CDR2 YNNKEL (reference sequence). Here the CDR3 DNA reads TGTGCCAGCAGCCAAGCGACAGAACCCTCAGATACGCAGTATTTT. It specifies CASSQATEPSDTQYF.

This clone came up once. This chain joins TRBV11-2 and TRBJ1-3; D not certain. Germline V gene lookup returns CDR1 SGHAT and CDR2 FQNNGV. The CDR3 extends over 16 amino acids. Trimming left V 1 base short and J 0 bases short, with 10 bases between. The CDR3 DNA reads TGTGCCAGCAGCTTAGGGCCTCTTAACTCTGGAAACACCATATATTTT. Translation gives CASSLGPLNSGNTIYF.

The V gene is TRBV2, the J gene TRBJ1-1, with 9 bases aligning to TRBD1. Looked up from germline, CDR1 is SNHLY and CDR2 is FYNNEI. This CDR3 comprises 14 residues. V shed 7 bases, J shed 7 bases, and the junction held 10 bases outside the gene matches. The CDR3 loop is CASTEDRGLLEAFF. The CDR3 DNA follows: TGTGCCAGCACAGAAGACAGGGGGTTGCTTGAAGCTTTCTTT.

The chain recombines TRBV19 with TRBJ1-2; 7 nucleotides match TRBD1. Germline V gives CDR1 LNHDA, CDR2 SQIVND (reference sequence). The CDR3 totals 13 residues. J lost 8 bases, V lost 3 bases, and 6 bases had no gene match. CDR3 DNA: TGTGCCAGTAGTATTGACAGGGAGTACGGCTACACCTTC. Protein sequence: CASSIDREYGYTF.

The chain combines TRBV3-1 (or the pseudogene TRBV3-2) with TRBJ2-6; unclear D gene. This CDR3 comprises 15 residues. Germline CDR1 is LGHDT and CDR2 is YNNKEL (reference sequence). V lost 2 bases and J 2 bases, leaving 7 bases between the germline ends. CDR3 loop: CASSQSGTGANVLTF. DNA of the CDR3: TGTGCCAGCAGCCAATCGGGTACTGGGGCCAACGTCCTGACTTTC.

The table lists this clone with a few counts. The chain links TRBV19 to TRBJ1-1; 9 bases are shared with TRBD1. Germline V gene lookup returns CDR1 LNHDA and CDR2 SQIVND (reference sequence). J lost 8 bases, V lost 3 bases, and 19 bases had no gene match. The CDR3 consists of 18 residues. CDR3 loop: CASSISVWRRDRDVEAFF. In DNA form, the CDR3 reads TGTGCCAGTAGTATCTCCGTCTGGAGGCGGGACAGGGATGTAGAAGCTTTCTTT.

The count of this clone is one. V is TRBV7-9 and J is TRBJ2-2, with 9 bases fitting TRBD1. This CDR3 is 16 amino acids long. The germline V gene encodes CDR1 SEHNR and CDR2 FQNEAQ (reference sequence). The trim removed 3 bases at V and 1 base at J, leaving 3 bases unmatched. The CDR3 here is CASSLGQGVNTGELFF. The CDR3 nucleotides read TGTGCCAGCAGCTTGGGACAGGGAGTGAACACCGGGGAGCTGTTTTTT.

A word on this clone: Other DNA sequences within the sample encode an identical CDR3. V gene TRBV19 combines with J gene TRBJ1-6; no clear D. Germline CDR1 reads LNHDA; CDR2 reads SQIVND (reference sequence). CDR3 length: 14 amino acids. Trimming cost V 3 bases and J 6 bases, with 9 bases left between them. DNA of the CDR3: TGTGCCAGTAGTATCGGAGGGAGTAATTCACCCCTCCACTTT. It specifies CASSIGGSNSPLHF.

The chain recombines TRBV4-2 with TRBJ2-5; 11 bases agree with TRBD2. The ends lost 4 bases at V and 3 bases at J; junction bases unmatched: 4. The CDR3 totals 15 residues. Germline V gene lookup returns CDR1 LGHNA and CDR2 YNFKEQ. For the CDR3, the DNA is TGTGCCAGCAGCCCTTTACTAGCGGGGGAAGAGACCCAGTACTTC. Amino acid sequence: CASSPLLAGEETQYF.

This chain's CDR3 is CASSITGGGLVEQYF. The CDR3 DNA reads TGTGCCAGCAGTATTACAGGGGGAGGCCTGGTCGAGCAGTACTTC. The chain has TRBV6-5 and TRBJ2-7, with 8 bases identical to TRBD1. The CDR3 has 15 amino acids. Losses at the gene ends were 5 bases for V and 6 bases for J; bases not matched to a gene: 12. Germline values: CDR1 MNHEY, CDR2 SVGAGI.

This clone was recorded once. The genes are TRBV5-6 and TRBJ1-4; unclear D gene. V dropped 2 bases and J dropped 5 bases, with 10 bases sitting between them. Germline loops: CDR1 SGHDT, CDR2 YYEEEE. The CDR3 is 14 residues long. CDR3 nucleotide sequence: TGTGCCAGCAGCTTATACGGGTTGAATGAAAAACTGTTTTTT. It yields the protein CASSLYGLNEKLFF.

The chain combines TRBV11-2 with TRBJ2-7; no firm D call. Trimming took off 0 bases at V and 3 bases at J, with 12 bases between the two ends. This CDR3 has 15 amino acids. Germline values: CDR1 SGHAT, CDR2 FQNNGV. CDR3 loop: CASSLDPSPLYEQYF. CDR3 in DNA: TGTGCCAGCAGCTTAGATCCCTCCCCCCTCTACGAGCAGTACTTC. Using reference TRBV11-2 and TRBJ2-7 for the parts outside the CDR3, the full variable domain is EAGVAQSPRYKIIEKRQSVAFWCNPISGHATLYWYQQILGQGPKLLIQFQNNGVVDDSQLPKDRFSAERLKGVDSTLKIQPAKLEDSAVYLCASSLDPSPLYEQYFGPGTRLTVT.

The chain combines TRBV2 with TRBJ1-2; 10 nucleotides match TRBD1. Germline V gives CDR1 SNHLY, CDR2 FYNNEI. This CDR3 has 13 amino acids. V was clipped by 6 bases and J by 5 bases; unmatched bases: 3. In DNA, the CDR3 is TGTGCCAGCAGGGGGGACAGGGGATATGGCTACACCTTC. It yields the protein CASRGDRGYGYTF.

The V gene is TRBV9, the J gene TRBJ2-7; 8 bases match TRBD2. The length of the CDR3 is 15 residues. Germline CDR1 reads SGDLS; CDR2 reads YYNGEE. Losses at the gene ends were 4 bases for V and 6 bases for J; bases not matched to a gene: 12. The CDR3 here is CASSYGGDFSVEQYF. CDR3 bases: TGTGCCAGCAGCTACGGGGGGGACTTCTCGGTCGAGCAGTACTTC.

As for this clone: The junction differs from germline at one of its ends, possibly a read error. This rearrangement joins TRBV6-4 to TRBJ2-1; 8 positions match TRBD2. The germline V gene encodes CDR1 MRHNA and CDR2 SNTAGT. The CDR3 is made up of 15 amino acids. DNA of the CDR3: TGTGCCAGCACTGACATAGCGGGGACGGCCAATGAGCAGTTCTTC. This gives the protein CASTDIAGTANEQFF.